A single sample is the source of the 7 T cell receptor beta chains below, sequenced in a study of sequential checkpoint blockade in melanoma. Treatment indicated: randomized to nivolumab then ipilimumab (arm A) or the reverse (arm B). The data were produced by immunoSEQ multiplex PCR, yet TCRdb's version contains in-frame clones alone and is incomplete. This table has about 17,000 clones, approximately 77% appearing once. Material: CD8+ T cells sorted from blood (inferred from file names), obtained from a patient given nivolumab and ipilimumab in sequence. The source of these receptors is a human donor with melanoma.

The chain uses TRBV6-5 and TRBJ1-2; TRBD1 aligns across 7 bases. The germline V gene has CDR1 MNHEY and CDR2 SVGAGI. V gave up 6 bases and J gave up 6 bases; unmatched junction bases: 10. The CDR3 runs to 14 residues. The CDR3 is CASSLLTGHDGYTF. In nucleotides, the CDR3 is TGTGCCAGCAGCCTTTTGACAGGGCATGATGGCTACACCTTC.

The chain employs TRBV9 and TRBJ2-5; 9 bases match TRBD1. The CDR3 runs 14 residues. V shed 4 bases and J 4 bases; nucleotides not matched to a gene: 5. Germline CDR1 SGDLS, CDR2 YYNGEE. DNA for the CDR3: TGTGCCAGCAGCCTACAGGGGGCGGGAGAGACCCAGTACTTC. Protein: CASSLQGAGETQYF.

V is TRBV12-5 and J is TRBJ1-2, with 7 bases that match TRBD1. Trimming at V came to 1 base and at J to 8 bases, leaving 7 bases not matched to a gene. The germline gives CDR1 LGHNT, CDR2 FRNRAP. This CDR3 has 14 amino acids. The CDR3, as DNA: TGTGCTAGTGGTTTGGAACAGGGGTATGGCGGCTACACCTTC. Amino acids: CASGLEQGYGGYTF. Supplemented by reference TRBV12-5 and TRBJ1-2, the full variable domain reads DARVTQTPRHKVTEMGQEVTMRCQPILGHNTVFWYRQTMMQGLELLAYFRNRAPLDDSGMPKDRFSAEMPDATLATLKIQPSEPRDSAVYFCASGLEQGYGGYTFGSGTRLTVV.

This clone was counted only a few times. This rearrangement joins TRBV5-5 to TRBJ2-1; 7 nucleotides match TRBD2. The ends lost 4 bases at V and 5 bases at J; junction bases unmatched: 6. The CDR3 spans 14 residues. Germline CDR1 reads SGHKS; CDR2 reads YYEKEE (reference sequence). CDR3 bases: TGTGCCAGCAGCCCCGCGGGGGATAACAATGAGCAGTTCTTC. This encodes CASSPAGDNNEQFF. The full variable domain, with the rest looked up from reference TRBV5-5 and TRBJ2-1, is DAGVTQSPTHLIKTRGQQVTLRCSPISGHKSVSWYQQVLGQGPQFIFQYYEKEERGRGNFPDRFSARQFPNYSSELNVNALLLGDSALYLCASSPAGDNNEQFFGPGTRLTVL.

The chain joins TRBV6-1 to TRBJ1-2; no firm D call. Germline V CDR1 and CDR2: MNHNS, SASEGT. CDR3 length: 15 residues. The V end was cut by 4 bases, the J end by 8 bases, with 20 bases between. The CDR3 region is CASSGNQEGGSGYTF. The CDR3 DNA reads TGTGCCAGCAGTGGCAACCAGGAGGGAGGAAGCGGCTACACCTTC.

The chain has TRBV29-1 and TRBJ1-2; D not resolved. Germline loops: CDR1 SQVTM, CDR2 ANQGSEA. Trimming left V 7 bases short and J 3 bases short, with 18 bases between. CDR3 length: 14 residues. The CDR3 DNA sequence: TGCAGCGCCGTCCAAGGTGACGGGGACTATGGCTACACCTTC. The encoded protein is CSAVQGDGDYGYTF.

V and J are TRBV7-8 and TRBJ2-7; D might be TRBD2 (6 bases). V lost 5 bases to trimming and J lost 0 bases, with 17 bases between them. The germline V gene encodes CDR1 SGHVS and CDR2 FQNEAQ. The CDR3 extends over 16 amino acids. CDR3 bases: TGTGCCAGCAGCCCCCTCGGGGGATCAACCTCCTACGAGCAGTACTTC. Amino acids: CASSPLGGSTSYEQYF.